The sequence of this T cell receptor (beta chain) was determined in a study of shared clonotypes between healthy human individuals. Both subsets, CD45RA+ naive and CD45RA-negative memory, were split from the CD4+ cells. Measured with immunoSEQ multiplex PCR; TCRdb has only the in-frame clones, and not every one. The table has around 2.1 million clones, roughly 95% seen once. Germline V CDR1 and CDR2: LGHNA, YSLEER. The CDR3 runs to 16 residues. The junction had 5 bases not matched to a gene; V was cut back by 1 base and J by 2 bases. The sequence was collected from a man aged 18-30 years in good health. What was sequenced was naive CD4+ T cells sorted from blood. Subset reported: CD45RA+ positively selected. V and J are TRBV4-3 and TRBJ2-1; TRBD2 matches 7 bases. Written as DNA, the CDR3 is TGCGCCAGCAGCCAAGGCGGGAGTGGGACCTACAATGAGCAGTTCTTC. Translation gives CASSQGGSGTYNEQFF.